This T cell receptor beta chain stems from a study of cytomegalovirus exposure and HLA in healthy donors. With 60 Vbeta and 13 Jbeta primers, the PCR was carried out. TCRdb keeps only in-frame clones here, not all; method: immunoSEQ multiplex PCR. The sample has about 200,000 clones; 80% are singletons. The CDR3 length is 13 residues. Germline CDR1 is LGHNT and CDR2 is FRNRAP. V was cut by 5 bases and J by 7 bases, with 12 bases left in between. This clone was detected a few times. The TCR sequence derives from a woman between 35 and 50 years old in good health and CMV-seronegative. The chain links TRBV12-5 to TRBJ2-1; D gene unclear. Sequencing input: PBMCs. The CDR3 DNA reads as TGTGCTAGTGGTGCCCCAGCGCGGAATGAGCAGTTCTTC. The encoded protein is CASGAPARNEQFF.